This TCR beta chain originates from a study of T cell repertoires in cytomegalovirus infection. From germline, CDR1 is SNHLY and CDR2 FYNNEI. Losses at the gene ends were 5 bases for V and 3 bases for J; bases not matched to a gene: 7. The CDR3 runs to 15 residues. This clonotype was picked up many times. Its antigen is undetermined. MiXCR was run by TCRdb on the reads, yielding one entry per CDR3 protein. The sample holds approximately 1,000,000 distinct CDR3 sequences, around 30% seen once. The material sequenced was cultured CD8+ T cells from PBMCs, taken from culture after CMV antigen stimulation. The genes are TRBV2 and TRBJ2-7; 10 bases agree with TRBD2. This clonotype was obtained from a human donor in good health (CMV status not recorded). Some clones in this sample may be carry-over from other donors' samples. The CDR3 sequence is CASSRSSGGLYEQYV. DNA for the CDR3: TGTGCCAGCAGTAGGTCTAGCGGGGGCCTCTACGAGCAGTACGTC.